The TCR beta chain described here comes from a study of T cell responses to AZD1222 COVID-19 vaccine. General study points: Vaccine-associated CD4 TCRs ranged over spike, dominating at 160-218 and 743-854. Increased Spike-specific TCR breadth and depth were observed after two AZD1222 doses. Scientists sampled the repertoires only once the peak T cell response had passed.

Data came from immunoSEQ multiplex PCR; TCRdb stores just in-frame clones and leaves some out. This table holds roughly 200,000 clones, 91% found once. Germline CDR1 is MGHDK and CDR2 is SYGVNS. CDR3 length: 11 amino acids. Trimming cost V 8 bases and J 6 bases, with 9 bases left between them. This clone has just a few counts. The antigen remains unidentified. The source is an adult who received the AZD1222 COVID-19 vaccine. The material was peripheral blood, obtained 28 days after the second AZD1222 dose. The V gene is TRBV25-1, the J gene TRBJ2-3, with D possibly being TRBD1 or TRBD2 (5 bases each). CDR3 loop: CASVWGDTQYF. CDR3 nucleotide sequence: TGTGCCAGCGTCTGGGGGGATACGCAGTATTTT.